This TCR beta chain was sequenced for a study of T-cell reconstitution after alpha-beta-depleted transplantation in children. CDR3 length: 15 amino acids. V dropped 0 bases and J dropped 6 bases, with 11 bases sitting between them. Per the germline V gene, CDR1 is SEHNR and CDR2 is FQNEAQ (reference sequence). TCRbeta library construction was performed incorporating unique molecular identifiers. TCRdb redid the calling of the PCR reads with MiXCR, one entry per CDR3 protein. This table holds about 610,000 distinct CDR3 sequences, over 9.5% found once. The V gene is TRBV7-9, the J gene TRBJ2-2; the D gene is possibly TRBD2 (6 bases). The sequences come from PBMCs from the stem cell graft donor, collected from the stem cell graft. The clonotype was recovered from a human donor who donated a stem cell graft to a child with acute myeloid leukemia. CDR3 nucleotides: TGTGCCAGCAGCTTAGCGAAGGCGGGACCCGGGGAGCTGTTTTTT. Amino acids: CASSLAKAGPGELFF.